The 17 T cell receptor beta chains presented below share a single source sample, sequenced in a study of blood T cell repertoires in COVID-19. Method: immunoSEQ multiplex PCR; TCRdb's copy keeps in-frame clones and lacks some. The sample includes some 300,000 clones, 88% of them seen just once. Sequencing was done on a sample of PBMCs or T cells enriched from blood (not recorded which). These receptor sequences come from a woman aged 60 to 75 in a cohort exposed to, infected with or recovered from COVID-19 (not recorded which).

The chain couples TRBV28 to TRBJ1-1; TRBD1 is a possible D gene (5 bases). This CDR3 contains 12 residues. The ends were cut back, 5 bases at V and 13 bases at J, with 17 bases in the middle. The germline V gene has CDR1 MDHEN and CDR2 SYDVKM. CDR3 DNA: TGTGCCAGCAGTCCACAGAAGGGGCACGGTTTCTTT. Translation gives CASSPQKGHGFF. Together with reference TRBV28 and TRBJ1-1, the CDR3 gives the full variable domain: DVKVTQSSRYLVKRTGEKVFLECVQDMDHENMFWYRQDPGLGLRLIYFSYDVKMKEKGDIPEGYSVSREKKERFSLILESASTNQTSMYLCASSPQKGHGFFGQGTRLTVV.

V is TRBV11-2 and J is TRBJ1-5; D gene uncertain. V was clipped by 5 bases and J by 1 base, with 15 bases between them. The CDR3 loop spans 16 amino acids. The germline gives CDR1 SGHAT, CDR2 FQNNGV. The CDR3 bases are TGTGCCAGCAGCAAAAAACAGTACCGGAGCAATCAGCCCCAGCATTTT. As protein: CASSKKQYRSNQPQHF.

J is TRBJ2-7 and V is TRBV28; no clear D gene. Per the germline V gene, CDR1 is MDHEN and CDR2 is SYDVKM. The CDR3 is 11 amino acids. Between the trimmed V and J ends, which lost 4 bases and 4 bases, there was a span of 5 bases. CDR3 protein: CASSSFYEQYF. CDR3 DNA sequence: TGTGCCAGCAGTTCTTTTTACGAGCAGTACTTC.

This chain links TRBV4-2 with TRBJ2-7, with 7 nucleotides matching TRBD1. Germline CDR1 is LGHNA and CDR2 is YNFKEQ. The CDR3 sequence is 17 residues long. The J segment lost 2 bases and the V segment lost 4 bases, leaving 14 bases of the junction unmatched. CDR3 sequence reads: CASSPHPLGDSTYEQYF. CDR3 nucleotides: TGTGCCAGCAGCCCCCATCCCTTGGGGGACAGCACCTACGAGCAGTACTTC.

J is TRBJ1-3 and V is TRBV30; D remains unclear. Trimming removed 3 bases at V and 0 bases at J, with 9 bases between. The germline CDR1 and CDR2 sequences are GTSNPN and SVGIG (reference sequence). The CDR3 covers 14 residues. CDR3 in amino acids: CAWRQTLSGNTIYF. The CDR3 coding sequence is TGTGCCTGGAGACAAACCCTCTCTGGAAACACCATATATTTT. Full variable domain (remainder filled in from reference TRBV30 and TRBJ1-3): SQTIHQWPATLVQPVGSPLSLECTVEGTSNPNLYWYRQAAGRGLQLLFYSVGIGQISSEVPQNLSASRPQDRQFILSSKKLLLSDSGFYLCAWRQTLSGNTIYFGEGSWLTVV.

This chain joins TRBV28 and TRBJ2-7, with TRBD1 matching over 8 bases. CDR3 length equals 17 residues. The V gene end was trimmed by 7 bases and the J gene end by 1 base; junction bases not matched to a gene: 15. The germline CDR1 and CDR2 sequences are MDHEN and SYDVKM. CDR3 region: CASNEAPGTGASYEQYF. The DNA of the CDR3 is TGTGCCAGCAACGAAGCACCCGGGACAGGAGCTTCCTACGAGCAGTACTTC.

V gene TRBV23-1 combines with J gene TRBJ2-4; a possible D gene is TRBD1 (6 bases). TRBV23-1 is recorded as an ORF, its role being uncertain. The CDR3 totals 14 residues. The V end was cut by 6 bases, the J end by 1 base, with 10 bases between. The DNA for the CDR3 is TGCGCCAGCAGACGTACAGGGGCCAAAAACATTCAGTACTTC. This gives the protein CASRRTGAKNIQYF.

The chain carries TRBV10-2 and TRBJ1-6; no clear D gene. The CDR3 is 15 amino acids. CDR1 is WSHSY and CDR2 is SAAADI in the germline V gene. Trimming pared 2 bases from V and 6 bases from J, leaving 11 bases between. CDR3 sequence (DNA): TGCGCCAGCAGTGAGACCAGGCTCTCTAATTCACCCCTCCACTTT. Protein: CASSETRLSNSPLHF.

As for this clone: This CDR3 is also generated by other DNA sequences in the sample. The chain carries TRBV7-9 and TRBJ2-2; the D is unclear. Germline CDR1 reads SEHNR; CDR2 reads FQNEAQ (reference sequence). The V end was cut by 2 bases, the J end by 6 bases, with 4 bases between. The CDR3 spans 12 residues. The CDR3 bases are TGTGCCAGCAGCTTATCGGCCGGGGAGCTGTTTTTT. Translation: CASSLSAGELFF.

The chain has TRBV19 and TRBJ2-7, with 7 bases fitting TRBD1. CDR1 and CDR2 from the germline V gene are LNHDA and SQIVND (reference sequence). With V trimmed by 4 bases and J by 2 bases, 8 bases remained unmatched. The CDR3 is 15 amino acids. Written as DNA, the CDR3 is TGTGCCAGTAGTACTCCGGGACAGAAGACCTACGAGCAGTACTTC. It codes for CASSTPGQKTYEQYF.

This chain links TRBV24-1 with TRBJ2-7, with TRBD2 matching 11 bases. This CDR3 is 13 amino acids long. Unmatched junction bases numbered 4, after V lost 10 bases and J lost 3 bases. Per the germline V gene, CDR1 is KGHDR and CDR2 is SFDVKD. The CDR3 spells CATGTSGVYEQYF. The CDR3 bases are TGTGCCACGGGGACTAGCGGAGTCTACGAGCAGTACTTC.

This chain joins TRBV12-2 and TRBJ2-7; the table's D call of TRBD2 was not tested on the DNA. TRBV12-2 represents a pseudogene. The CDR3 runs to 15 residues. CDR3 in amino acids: CASRLPGGAGDEQYF. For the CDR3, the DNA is TGTGCAAGTCGGTTGCCCGGGGGGGCTGGGGACGAGCAGTACTTC.

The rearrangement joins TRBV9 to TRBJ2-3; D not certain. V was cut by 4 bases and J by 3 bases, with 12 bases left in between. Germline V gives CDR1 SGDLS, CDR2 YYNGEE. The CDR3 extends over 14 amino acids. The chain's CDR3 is CASSPQTTTDTQYF. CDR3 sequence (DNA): TGTGCCAGCAGCCCACAGACCACAACAGATACGCAGTATTTT.

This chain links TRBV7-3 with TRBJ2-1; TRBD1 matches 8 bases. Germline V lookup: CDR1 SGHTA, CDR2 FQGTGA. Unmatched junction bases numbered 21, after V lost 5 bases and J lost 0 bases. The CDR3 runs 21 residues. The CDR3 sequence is CASSPSGTGRIFSYSYNEQFF. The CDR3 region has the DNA TGTGCCAGCAGCCCCTCCGGGACAGGAAGGATTTTCAGCTACTCCTACAATGAGCAGTTCTTC.

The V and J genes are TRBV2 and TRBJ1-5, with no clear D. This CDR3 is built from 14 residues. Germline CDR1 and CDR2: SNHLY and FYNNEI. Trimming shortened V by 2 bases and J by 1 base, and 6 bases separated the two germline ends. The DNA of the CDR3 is TGTGCCAGCAGTGAAAAACGGAGCAATCAGCCCCAGCATTTT. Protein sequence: CASSEKRSNQPQHF.

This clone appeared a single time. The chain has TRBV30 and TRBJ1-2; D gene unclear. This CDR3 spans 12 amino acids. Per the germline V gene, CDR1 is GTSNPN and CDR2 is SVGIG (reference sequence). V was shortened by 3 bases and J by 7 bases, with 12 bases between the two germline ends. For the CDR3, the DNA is TGTGCCTGGAGGTTGGATGACACTGGCTACACCTTC. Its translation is CAWRLDDTGYTF.

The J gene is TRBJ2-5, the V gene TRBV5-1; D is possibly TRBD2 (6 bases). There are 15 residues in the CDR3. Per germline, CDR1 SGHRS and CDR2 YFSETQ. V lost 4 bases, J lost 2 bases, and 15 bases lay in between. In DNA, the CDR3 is TGCGCCAGCAGCCTCTCTCTAGCGACTCAAGAGACCCAGTACTTC. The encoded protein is CASSLSLATQETQYF.